This T cell receptor (beta chain) originates from a study of HIV-infected patients and healthy controls. TCRdb recomputed calls from the 5' RACE reads with MiXCR, one row per CDR3 protein. The data contain roughly 70,000 distinct CDR3 sequences, about 15% of them singletons. This clonotype was detected only a few times. The V segment lost 3 bases and the J segment 4 bases; nucleotides outside the gene matches: 1. The CDR3 is made up of 14 amino acids. The V gene's germline CDR1 is SGHTA and CDR2 FQGNSA. This receptor was identified in a human donor in good health. This sequence joins TRBV7-2 and TRBJ2-3; 10 bases are shared with TRBD2. The specimen was CD4+ T cells from blood. CDR3 sequence reads: CASSLGTSADTQYF. CDR3 nucleotides: TGTGCCAGCAGCTTGGGGACTAGCGCAGATACGCAGTATTTT.